The source of this TCR beta chain is a study of cytomegalovirus exposure and HLA in healthy donors. Study conclusions and caveats: Indistinguishable V segments, including TRBV6-2 and TRBV6-3, were excluded.

The CDR3 sequence is 15 residues long. Germline loops: CDR1 MNHEY, CDR2 SMNVEV (reference sequence). The germline V and J ends were trimmed by 2 bases and 1 base, with 11 bases remaining between them. There were likely unrecorded immune exposures, though donors were nominally healthy when sampled. The PCR made use of 60 Vbeta and 13 Jbeta primers. In the authors' workflow: Roughly 10 million shared chains were among 65 million to 85 million unique TCR beta chains counted in a later analysis. TCRdb's copy holds only in-frame clones and misses some; the assay was immunoSEQ multiplex PCR. D and trimming were read from the DNA, whereas the V and J calls and clone size are those reported in that table. The table records roughly 200,000 clones, 86% of them present only once. Worth noting for this clone: The antigen remains undetermined.

This clonotype was obtained from a woman between 25 and 40 years old in good health and CMV-seronegative. Source material: PBMCs. The rearrangement links TRBV27 to TRBJ1-1, with D possibly being TRBD1 (6 bases). CDR3 in DNA: TGTGCCAGCAGTTTAATGGGGGCGAGGAACACTGAAGCTTTCTTT. The encoded protein is CASSLMGARNTEAFF.